Listed below are T cell receptor beta chains from one sample, sequenced in a study of blood T cell repertoires in COVID-19. Using immunoSEQ multiplex PCR, the repertoire was profiled, and TCRdb retains in-frame clones only, with some absent. This sample carries 95,000 to 110,000 clones, around four fifths of them seen once, and the ten largest clones take 9.5% to 15%. The sequenced sample consisted of peripheral blood. The source of these receptors is a human donor in a cohort sampled during active COVID-19. CDR3s include the opening cysteine and the closing phenylalanine or tryptophan. The D gene is left open where the match is weak. Clone sizes are given selectively: once, few, many, or a class where the clone is expanded.

CDR3nt	CDR3aa	abundance	d_gene	v_gene	j_gene
TGCGCCAGCAGCTCTTTAGGACAGGGTCGGTCACCCCTCCACTTT	CASSSLGQGRSPLHF	-	TRBD1	TRBV5-1	TRBJ1-6
TGTGCCAGCAGTTACGGGCTGGGTCCCGGGGGGGGCAATCAGCCCCAGCATTTT	CASSYGLGPGGGNQPQHF	-	-	TRBV6-2/TRBV6-3	TRBJ1-5
TGTGCCAGTAGTATAGGAACGGTCGGTAGTAACTATGGCTACACCTTC	CASSIGTVGSNYGYTF	-	-	TRBV19	TRBJ1-2
TGTGCCAGCAGCCGTCAGGGTACCCAGGGCTACACCTTC	CASSRQGTQGYTF	once	-	TRBV5-4	TRBJ1-2
TGTGCCAGCAGCCTTCAATCAGGAAGCTCTGGAAACACCATATATTTT	CASSLQSGSSGNTIYF	-	-	TRBV3-1/TRBV3-2	TRBJ1-3
TGCGCCAGCAGCTTGGACCCTAGCCAAGAGACCCAGTACTTC	CASSLDPSQETQYF	-	-	TRBV5-1	TRBJ2-5
TGTGCCAGCAGCTTGCAGGGGCAGAATGGCTACACCTTC	CASSLQGQNGYTF	-	-	TRBV5-4	TRBJ1-2
TGTGCCAGCAGCTCTAGCGTGAGCTCCTACAATGAGCAGTTCTTC	CASSSSVSSYNEQFF	-	-	TRBV7-9	TRBJ2-1
TGTGCCAGCACCCTGGGTGGGGGCGGACATACTGAAGCTTTCTTT	CASTLGGGGHTEAFF	-	-	TRBV3-1/TRBV3-2	TRBJ1-1
TGTGCCAGCAGTGAAAGGGTGATCGGGGGAGCCAATGAGCAGTTCTTC	CASSERVIGGANEQFF	few	-	TRBV6-1	TRBJ2-1
TGCGCCAGCAGCCTCCGGGACTCTAATTCACCCCTCCACTTT	CASSLRDSNSPLHF	-	-	TRBV4-1	TRBJ1-6
TGTGCCAGCAGTCGAGATCTGGATGGCTACACCTTC	CASSRDLDGYTF	-	-	TRBV7-9	TRBJ1-2
TGTGCCAGCACCAAACGGGGGGGTGATAATGAGCAGTTCTTC	CASTKRGGDNEQFF	-	TRBD2	TRBV25-1	TRBJ2-1
TGTGCCAGCAGCGTAGGCTGGGAGGGATTCAATGAGCAGTTCTTC	CASSVGWEGFNEQFF	-	TRBD2	TRBV9	TRBJ2-1
TGTGCCAGCAGCGCCCCCGTCCAGGTGAAGAATGAAAAACTGTTTTTT	CASSAPVQVKNEKLFF	-	-	TRBV2	TRBJ1-4
TGTGCCAGCAGCTGGGGAGGGAGAGGGAACACTGAAGCTTTCTTT	CASSWGGRGNTEAFF	-	-	TRBV5-4	TRBJ1-1
TGTGCCAGCAGCTTAATGTTGTTGCAGGACAATGAGCAGTTCTTC	CASSLMLLQDNEQFF	-	-	TRBV7-6	TRBJ2-1
TGCGCCAGCAGTGGGGGGCAAGGCTGGGGCTACACCTTC	CASSGGQGWGYTF	-	-	TRBV10-2	TRBJ1-2
TGTGCCAGCAGCCCCGGGGCGGGGTCTGGCTACACCTTC	CASSPGAGSGYTF	-	-	TRBV7-9	TRBJ1-2
TGTGCCAGCAGCCTAGGACAGCTTAACAACTATGGCTACACCTTC	CASSLGQLNNYGYTF	once	-	TRBV11-3	TRBJ1-2
TGTGCCAGCAGCTTAGCCCGACAGGGGGGCGATGGCTACACCTTC	CASSLARQGGDGYTF	few	TRBD1	TRBV7-2	TRBJ1-2
TGCGCCAGCAGCCGACTTCCGGGAGGCTATGGCTACACCTTC	CASSRLPGGYGYTF	-	-	TRBV5-1	TRBJ1-2
TGTGCCAGCAGACAAAACGAAGCAGGGGAAACTGAAGCTTTCTTT	CASRQNEAGETEAFF	-	-	TRBV7-3	TRBJ1-1
TGTGCCAGCAGCCACGGACAGGGGAGCATTCAGTACTTC	CASSHGQGSIQYF	-	TRBD1	TRBV13	TRBJ2-4
TGTGCCACCAGCAGTCCCTATTCCCTCGCGGGATCGGATACGCAGTATTTT	CATSSPYSLAGSDTQYF	-	-	TRBV15	TRBJ2-3
TGCAGTGCTAGTGCGGACTCCCTCGGACAGCCCCAGCATTTT	CSASADSLGQPQHF	-	-	TRBV20-1	TRBJ1-5
TGTGCCAGCAGCTTAAACAGAAACAATCAGCCCCAGCATTTT	CASSLNRNNQPQHF	-	-	TRBV5-6	TRBJ1-5
TGCGCCAGCAGCCAGGGACAGAGAGCCTACGAGCAGTACTTC	CASSQGQRAYEQYF	-	TRBD1	TRBV4-3	TRBJ2-7
TGTGCCAGCAGGGAGACTAGCCGGACCCAGTACTTC	CASRETSRTQYF	-	TRBD2	TRBV12-3/TRBV12-4	TRBJ2-5
TGCGCCAGCAGCTGGACCACTAGCGGCCGGGAGGAGCAGTTCTTC	CASSWTTSGREEQFF	-	TRBD2	TRBV5-1	TRBJ2-1
TGTGCCAGCAGTGAAGGTAGGGGATCAGTGAACTATGGCTACACCTTC	CASSEGRGSVNYGYTF	-	-	TRBV2	TRBJ1-2
TGTGCCAGCAGCTTAGCCGGGACAGGCCCGGGCTATGGCTACACCTTC	CASSLAGTGPGYGYTF	-	TRBD1	TRBV7-9	TRBJ1-2
TGTGCCAGCAGCTTGAAGCAGGGAAGCAATCAGCCCCAGCATTTT	CASSLKQGSNQPQHF	-	-	TRBV7-8	TRBJ1-5
TGTGCCAGCAGTACCCTAGTACTAGCGAAGGGCGAGCAGTTCTTC	CASSTLVLAKGEQFF	-	TRBD2	TRBV2	TRBJ2-1
TGCGCCAGCAGCTTGGCTCGGACAATCTCACCCGGGGCCAACGTCCTGACTTTC	CASSLARTISPGANVLTF	-	-	TRBV5-1	TRBJ2-6
TGTGCCAGCAGCGGTGGGGACAGTTATAATTCACCCCTCCACTTT	CASSGGDSYNSPLHF	-	TRBD1	TRBV9	TRBJ1-6
TGTGCCAGCAGTTATCAGACGAACACCGGGGAGCTGTTTTTT	CASSYQTNTGELFF	-	-	TRBV6-6	TRBJ2-2
TGTGCCAGCTCACCCAGGGACAGGGAAAATTCACCCCTCCACTTT	CASSPRDRENSPLHF	-	TRBD1	TRBV18	TRBJ1-6
TGTTCAGGGGTAGGTCTGAACACTGAAGCTTTCTTT	CSGVGLNTEAFF	-	-	TRBV29-1	TRBJ1-1
TGCAGCGTTGAAGAGTCGCAGTCGGGACTTATGTACAATGAGCAGTTCTTC	CSVEESQSGLMYNEQFF	once	-	TRBV29-1	TRBJ2-1
TGTGCCAGCAGCTTAATGGAACAGGGGAGTTCACCCCTCCACTTT	CASSLMEQGSSPLHF	few	TRBD1	TRBV11-3	TRBJ1-6
TGTGCCAGCAGCTACTCTGGGACCGAGGGACTATACGAGCAGTACTTC	CASSYSGTEGLYEQYF	-	TRBD2	TRBV6-2/TRBV6-3	TRBJ2-7
TGTGCCAGTAGTATCACACAGGCTTCCTCTACCTATGGCTACACCTTC	CASSITQASSTYGYTF	-	-	TRBV19	TRBJ1-2